The 12 T cell receptor beta chains in this list originate from one sample, sequenced in a study of cytomegalovirus exposure and HLA in healthy donors. The PCR employed 60 Vbeta primers together with 13 Jbeta primers. Clones were sequenced by immunoSEQ multiplex PCR, and TCRdb holds only the in-frame ones, with some missing. This sample carries approximately 140,000 clones, 75% to 80% of them seen once, and the ten largest clones take 3.9%. Material for sequencing was PBMCs. Receptors were obtained from a man between 18 and 29 years old in good health and CMV-seronegative.

The V and J genes are TRBV7-2 and TRBJ2-7; 8 nucleotides match TRBD1. Germline values: CDR1 SGHTA, CDR2 FQGNSA. There are 15 residues in the CDR3. Trimming at V came to 4 bases and at J to 2 bases, leaving 7 bases not matched to a gene. The CDR3 DNA reads TGTGCCAGCAGCTCCAGGGGGCAAATAACCTACGAGCAGTACTTC. Protein: CASSSRGQITYEQYF.

The chain uses TRBV19 and TRBJ1-1; 8 bases fit TRBD1. V gave up 6 bases and J gave up 2 bases; unmatched junction bases: 5. This CDR3 has 14 amino acids. CDR1 LNHDA and CDR2 SQIVND come from the germline V gene (reference sequence). The CDR3 here is CASRPQGANTEAFF. The CDR3 DNA reads TGTGCCAGTAGACCCCAGGGGGCCAACACTGAAGCTTTCTTT.

This clone occurred once. The rearrangement links TRBV5-6 to TRBJ2-5, with D maybe TRBD1 (5 bases). The V end lost 0 bases, the J end lost 3 bases, and 6 bases lay between the germline ends. Germline lookup yields CDR1 SGHDT and CDR2 YYEEEE. The CDR3 has 13 amino acids. DNA for the CDR3: TGTGCCAGCAGCTTGGAAGGGGAAGAGACCCAGTACTTC. As protein: CASSLEGEETQYF.

The V call is TRBV7-9, the J call TRBJ2-4; 9 positions agree with TRBD2. J gave up 2 bases and V 5 bases, and 13 bases lay outside the gene matches. Germline V gene data show CDR1 as SEHNR and CDR2 as FQNEAQ (reference sequence). This CDR3 has 18 residues. The DNA of the CDR3 is TGTGCCAGCAGCCGACATCCGGCGGGAGGGGCTCCCAAAAACATTCAGTACTTC. Protein: CASSRHPAGGAPKNIQYF. The variable domain in full, with the rest retrieved from reference TRBV7-9 and TRBJ2-4, is DTGVSQNPRHKITKRGQNVTFRCDPISEHNRLYWYRQTLGQGPEFLTYFQNEAQLEKSRLLSDRFSAERPKGSFSTLEIQRTEQGDSAMYLCASSRHPAGGAPKNIQYFGAGTRLSVL.

The chain is built from TRBV18 and TRBJ2-7, with D maybe TRBD2 (7 bases). The length of the CDR3 is 17 residues. The V gene's germline CDR1 is KGHSH and CDR2 LQKENI. Trimming left V 0 bases short and J 4 bases short, with 19 bases between. The CDR3 coding sequence is TGTGCCAGCTCACCACCCGGGGGGCCAGGGACCTCTTACGAGCAGTACTTC. Encoded protein: CASSPPGGPGTSYEQYF. The whole variable domain, remainder taken from reference TRBV18 and TRBJ2-7, is NAGVMQNPRHLVRRRGQEARLRCSPMKGHSHVYWYRQLPEEGLKFMVYLQKENIIDESGMPKERFSAEFPKEGPSILRIQQVVRGDSAAYFCASSPPGGPGTSYEQYFGPGTRLTVT.

This clone was picked up one time. A junction boundary mismatches the germline segment, possibly from a read error. The genes are TRBV5-1 and TRBJ2-3; 7 bases line up with TRBD1. The germline V gene encodes CDR1 SGHRS and CDR2 YFSETQ. The CDR3 covers 14 residues. This CDR3 reads CASRRQGETDTQYF. CDR3 nucleotides: TGCGCCAGCAGACGGCAGGGGGAAACAGATACGCAATATTTT.

The J gene is TRBJ2-3, the V gene TRBV7-8; TRBD1 matches at 7 bases. CDR3 size: 16 residues. The junction had 5 bases not matched to a gene; V was cut back by 1 base and J by 1 base. Germline-derived CDR1 and CDR2 are SGHVS and FQNEAQ. DNA of the CDR3: TGTGCCAGCAGCTTAGAGACAGGGTTCGGCACAGATACGCAGTATTTT. Protein: CASSLETGFGTDTQYF.

This clone was observed a handful of times. The gene calls are TRBV7-6 and TRBJ2-1; D is uncertain. There are 14 residues in the CDR3. Trimming left V 5 bases short and J 5 bases short, with 13 bases between. From germline, CDR1 is SGHVS and CDR2 FNYEAQ. CDR3 coding DNA: TGTGCCAGCAGCCTTCGCGCAGACAACAATGAGCAGTTCTTC. It specifies CASSLRADNNEQFF.

The chain couples TRBV29-1 to TRBJ1-2; possibly TRBD1 for D (6 bases). The V gene lost 0 bases and the J gene lost 6 bases, with 14 bases spanning the gap. The length of the CDR3 is 14 residues. From germline, CDR1 is SQVTM and CDR2 ANQGSEA. The CDR3 bases are TGCAGCGTTGAAGATAGTCTGGCAGGGGATGGCTACACCTTC. Protein: CSVEDSLAGDGYTF.

J is TRBJ2-1 and V is TRBV18; D is perhaps TRBD2 (5 bases). The germline gives CDR1 KGHSH, CDR2 LQKENI. V was shortened by 2 bases and J by 7 bases, with 6 bases between the two germline ends. This CDR3 has 12 residues. CDR3 amino acids: CASSPGGNEQFF. The CDR3 nucleotides read TGTGCCAGCTCACCAGGAGGAAATGAGCAGTTCTTC. Looking up the rest from reference TRBV18 and TRBJ2-1 gives the full variable domain: NAGVMQNPRHLVRRRGQEARLRCSPMKGHSHVYWYRQLPEEGLKFMVYLQKENIIDESGMPKERFSAEFPKEGPSILRIQQVVRGDSAAYFCASSPGGNEQFFGPGTRLTVL.

CDR3 region: CASSPTSGFTDTQYF. The CDR3 DNA sequence: TGTGCCAGCTCACCCACTAGCGGCTTCACAGATACGCAGTATTTT. The V gene is TRBV18, the J gene TRBJ2-3, with 8 bases fitting TRBD2. Trimming took 3 bases from V and 2 from J; bases not matched to a gene: 4. The CDR3 covers 15 residues. Per germline, CDR1 KGHSH and CDR2 LQKENI.

This clone was seen more than once but under ten times. The chain is built from TRBV13 and TRBJ2-7; a weak D match, TRBD2 (5 bases). From germline, CDR1 is PRHDT and CDR2 FYEKMQ (reference sequence). This CDR3 contains 13 residues. With 0 bases removed from V and 6 bases from J, the gap between germline ends came to 9 bases. This chain's CDR3 is CASSLGGSFEQYF. DNA of the CDR3: TGTGCCAGCAGCTTAGGAGGGAGTTTCGAGCAGTACTTC.